The T cell receptor (beta chain) under discussion was sequenced for a study of control samples from healthy donors and cancer patients. The method was immunoSEQ multiplex PCR; TCRdb's version includes in-frame clones alone and lacks a portion of them. The data contain 74,000 or so clones, about 89% of them singletons. V was clipped by 4 bases and J by 5 bases, with 16 bases between them. CDR1 and CDR2 from the germline V gene are LGHDT and YNNKEL (reference sequence). CDR3 length: 15 amino acids. The sequence came from a man in his forties or fifties in good health. The chain carries TRBV3-1 (or the pseudogene TRBV3-2) and TRBJ2-3; D tentatively fits TRBD1 or TRBD2 (6 bases each). The sequenced sample was blood. CDR3 sequence (DNA): TGTGCCAGCAGCCCCGGAGGGGGGCATGGAGATACGCAGTATTTT. Its protein is CASSPGGGHGDTQYF.